This T cell receptor beta chain came from a study of T cell responses to AZD1222 COVID-19 vaccine. TCRdb's table, derived via immunoSEQ multiplex PCR, lists solely in-frame clones and lacks some. This table holds some 130,000 clones, 75% to 95% found once. The CDR3 length is 13 residues. In germline, CDR1 is SGHAT, CDR2 FQNNGV. J lost 4 bases, V lost 10 bases, and 7 bases had no gene match. This specimen consisted of peripheral blood, obtained on day 0 of AZD1222 vaccination. This chain joins TRBV11-2 and TRBJ2-5; 9 bases align to TRBD1. This sequence was found in an adult in good health. The CDR3 protein is CATAPGQGETQYF. As DNA, the CDR3 is TGTGCCACCGCGCCGGGACAGGGAGAGACCCAGTACTTC.